One and the same sample provided the 3 T cell receptor beta chains below, sequenced in a study of beta chain features in type 1 diabetes. The sequenced template was cDNA made from the entire isolated RNA. Sequencing used immunoSEQ multiplex PCR; TCRdb keeps in-frame clones, though not all of them. The sample yields hundreds of thousands of clones, about 15% seen once. Sequencing was performed on central memory CD4+ T cells from blood. These receptors originate from a man aged 25 to 40 in good health.

The chain couples TRBV7-9 to TRBJ2-1, with 10 bases matching TRBD2. Germline V gives CDR1 SEHNR, CDR2 FQNEAQ (reference sequence). V lost 1 base to trimming and J lost 4 bases; unmatched junction nucleotides: 7. This CDR3 region has 17 residues. The CDR3 DNA sequence: TGTGCCAGCAGCTTAGTGCCTAGCGGGGGCATTTACAATGAGCAGTTCTTC. Amino acid sequence: CASSLVPSGGIYNEQFF.

The chain recombines TRBV29-1 with TRBJ2-3; D gene unclear. The ends were cut back, 4 bases at V and 3 bases at J, with 8 bases in the middle. Per germline, CDR1 SQVTM and CDR2 ANQGSEA. The CDR3 contains 12 residues. The CDR3 sequence is CSVVQVTDTQYF. The CDR3 bases are TGCAGCGTTGTGCAGGTTACAGATACGCAGTATTTT.

The rearrangement links TRBV29-1 to TRBJ1-1; 7 bases align to TRBD1. The CDR3 has 14 residues. Germline loops: CDR1 SQVTM, CDR2 ANQGSEA. V shed 6 bases, J shed 7 bases, and the junction held 14 bases outside the gene matches. CDR3 in amino acids: CSVGTANMRGEAFF. In DNA form, the CDR3 reads TGCAGCGTGGGGACAGCTAACATGAGGGGTGAAGCTTTCTTT.